These 23 T cell receptor beta chains were sequenced from one sample in a study of shared clonotypes between healthy human individuals. Profiled with immunoSEQ multiplex PCR; TCRdb holds only in-frame clones, not every one. The table records some 1.5 million clones, approximately 98% of them present only once. The sequenced sample was naive CD4+ T cells sorted from blood. Subset defined: CD45RA+ positively selected. The receptors originated from a man younger than 40 in good health.

The chain has TRBV10-3 and TRBJ2-1; TRBD1 matches at 9 bases. V was clipped by 2 bases and J by 8 bases; unmatched bases: 7. CDR3 length: 15 amino acids. Germline CDR1 reads ENHRY; CDR2 reads SYGVKD. CDR3 in amino acids: CAISEGQGIKDEQFF. The CDR3 region has the DNA TGTGCCATCAGTGAGGGACAGGGGATTAAGGATGAGCAGTTCTTC.

This chain uses TRBV29-1 with TRBJ1-2; D ambiguous. Germline CDR1 reads SQVTM; CDR2 reads ANQGSEA. Deletions cut 4 bases from V and 3 bases from J, with 21 bases between. The CDR3 extends over 16 amino acids. The CDR3 spells CSVVGISVMDHYGYTF. CDR3 coding DNA: TGCAGCGTTGTAGGGATCAGCGTTATGGACCACTATGGCTACACCTTC. The full variable domain, its missing parts supplied by reference TRBV29-1 and TRBJ1-2, is SAVISQKPSRDICQRGTSLTIQCQVDSQVTMMFWYRQQPGQSLTLIATANQGSEATYESGFVIDKFPISRPNLTFSTLTVSNMSPEDSSIYLCSVVGISVMDHYGYTFGSGTRLTVV.

This rearrangement joins TRBV7-9 to TRBJ2-7; D is uncertain. The ends were cut back, 3 bases at V and 2 bases at J, with 17 bases in the middle. The CDR3 has 16 residues. The germline gives CDR1 SEHNR, CDR2 FQNEAQ (reference sequence). The CDR3 region is CASSLYSGRIAYEQYF. The CDR3 DNA follows: TGTGCCAGCAGCTTGTACTCCGGACGGATCGCCTACGAGCAGTACTTC.

This clone is a singleton in its sample. This sequence joins TRBV28 and TRBJ1-1; possible D gene TRBD1, 5 bases. The CDR3 is 15 amino acids. Trimming removed 6 bases at V and 7 bases at J, with 21 bases between. Germline-derived CDR1 and CDR2 are MDHEN and SYDVKM. CDR3 region: CASSPPQGFSVEAFF. CDR3 in DNA: TGTGCCAGCAGCCCCCCCCAGGGTTTTAGCGTTGAAGCTTTCTTT. The complete variable domain, with remaining parts taken from reference TRBV28 and TRBJ1-1, reads DVKVTQSSRYLVKRTGEKVFLECVQDMDHENMFWYRQDPGLGLRLIYFSYDVKMKEKGDIPEGYSVSREKKERFSLILESASTNQTSMYLCASSPPQGFSVEAFFGQGTRLTVV.

Only one count was recorded for this clone. This chain links TRBV4-3 with TRBJ2-1, with TRBD2 identical over 8 bases. Germline CDR1 and CDR2: LGHNA and YSLEER. Unmatched junction bases numbered 5, after V lost 0 bases and J lost 7 bases. The CDR3 extends over 15 amino acids. The CDR3 here is CASSQEGLDGNEQFF. In DNA, the CDR3 is TGCGCCAGCAGCCAAGAGGGACTAGACGGGAATGAGCAGTTCTTC.

The chain has TRBV7-9 and TRBJ1-1, with TRBD1 matching over 10 bases. This CDR3 contains 13 residues. CDR1 and CDR2 from the germline V gene are SEHNR and FQNEAQ (reference sequence). Losses at the gene ends were 7 bases for V and 11 bases for J; bases not matched to a gene: 10. CDR3: CASTPRQGAWAFF. The CDR3 DNA reads as TGTGCCAGCACCCCCAGACAGGGGGCTTGGGCTTTCTTT. Variable domain in full (rest from reference TRBV7-9 and TRBJ1-1): DTGVSQNPRHKITKRGQNVTFRCDPISEHNRLYWYRQTLGQGPEFLTYFQNEAQLEKSRLLSDRFSAERPKGSFSTLEIQRTEQGDSAMYLCASTPRQGAWAFFGQGTRLTVV.

The rearrangement joins TRBV18 to TRBJ2-7, with 7 nucleotides matching TRBD2. Germline CDR1 reads KGHSH; CDR2 reads LQKENI. With 8 bases clipped from V and 3 bases from J, the junction kept 7 bases outside the gene matches. The CDR3 runs 13 residues. CDR3 loop: CASASGAVYEQYF. CDR3 DNA sequence: TGTGCCAGCGCGAGCGGGGCAGTCTACGAGCAGTACTTC.

The chain joins TRBV5-1 to TRBJ2-3; possible D gene TRBD1, 5 bases. Trimming shortened V by 0 bases and J by 0 bases, and 11 bases separated the two germline ends. This CDR3 contains 16 residues. CDR1 and CDR2 from the germline V gene are SGHRS and YFSETQ. In DNA, the CDR3 is TGCGCCAGCAGCTTGGGGGGCCGGATCAGCACAGATACGCAGTATTTT. It codes for CASSLGGRISTDTQYF. The full variable domain, its missing parts supplied by reference TRBV5-1 and TRBJ2-3, is KAGVTQTPRYLIKTRGQQVTLSCSPISGHRSVSWYQQTPGQGLQFLFEYFSETQRNKGNFPGRFSGRQFSNSRSEMNVSTLELGDSALYLCASSLGGRISTDTQYFGPGTRLTVL.

The gene calls are TRBV5-4 and TRBJ2-1; TRBD2 aligns across 14 bases. J lost 1 base, V lost 0 bases, and 3 bases had no gene match. Per germline, CDR1 SGHNT and CDR2 YYREEE (reference sequence). The CDR3 covers 18 residues. CDR3 amino acids: CASSLGLAGGGSYNEQFF. The CDR3 DNA reads as TGTGCCAGCAGCTTGGGACTAGCGGGAGGGGGATCCTACAATGAGCAGTTCTTC. Supplemented by reference TRBV5-4 and TRBJ2-1, the full variable domain reads ETGVTQSPTHLIKTRGQQVTLRCSSQSGHNTVSWYQQALGQGPQFIFQYYREEENGRGNFPPRFSGLQFPNYSSELNVNALELDDSALYLCASSLGLAGGGSYNEQFFGPGTRLTVL.

The J gene is TRBJ2-5, the V gene TRBV29-1, with 7 nucleotides matching TRBD2. Germline CDR1 is SQVTM and CDR2 is ANQGSEA. V shed 0 bases and J 5 bases; nucleotides not matched to a gene: 9. This CDR3 comprises 15 residues. CDR3 sequence reads: CSVEDRTGGEETQYF. CDR3 DNA: TGCAGCGTTGAAGATCGTACGGGAGGAGAGGAGACCCAGTACTTC.

Worth noting for this clone: The same CDR3 arises from other DNA sequences in this sample as well. CDR3 in DNA: TGTGCCAGCTCACCATTCACAGATACGCAGTATTTT. Translating gives CASSPFTDTQYF. The V call is TRBV18, the J call TRBJ2-3, with no clear D. V dropped 2 bases and J dropped 2 bases, with 2 bases sitting between them. The CDR3 is 12 amino acids. Per the germline V gene, CDR1 is KGHSH and CDR2 is LQKENI.

This chain joins TRBV18 and TRBJ1-2, with 10 bases fitting TRBD1. The V segment lost 3 bases and the J segment 4 bases; nucleotides outside the gene matches: 2. From germline, CDR1 is KGHSH and CDR2 LQKENI. The CDR3 has 14 amino acids. The CDR3 loop reads CASSPRQGAYGYTF. Written as DNA, the CDR3 is TGTGCCAGCTCACCCCGACAGGGGGCCTATGGCTACACCTTC. The full variable domain, in which reference TRBV18 and TRBJ1-2 provide the parts outside the CDR3, is NAGVMQNPRHLVRRRGQEARLRCSPMKGHSHVYWYRQLPEEGLKFMVYLQKENIIDESGMPKERFSAEFPKEGPSILRIQQVVRGDSAAYFCASSPRQGAYGYTFGSGTRLTVV.

V usage is TRBV9 and J usage is TRBJ1-2; 9 bases agree with TRBD1. Germline V gene lookup returns CDR1 SGDLS and CDR2 YYNGEE. The CDR3 sequence is 15 residues long. V trimming: 0 bases; J trimming: 4 bases; junction bases outside the gene matches: 4. CDR3 nucleotides: TGTGCCAGCAGCGTAGTAACAGGGGGCGGCTATGGCTACACCTTC. It translates to CASSVVTGGGYGYTF.

The CDR3 sequence: CATTAAGNQPQHF. The CDR3 region has the DNA TGTGCCACCACGGCGGCAGGGAACCAGCCCCAGCATTTT. This sequence joins TRBV28 and TRBJ1-5; D may be TRBD1 (5 bases). Germline CDR1 is MDHEN and CDR2 is SYDVKM. CDR3 length: 13 amino acids. Trimming took off 10 bases at V and 7 bases at J, with 17 bases between the two ends.

The chain carries TRBV29-1 and TRBJ2-7; TRBD2 matches 7 bases. Per the germline V gene, CDR1 is SQVTM and CDR2 is ANQGSEA. With V trimmed by 0 bases and J by 4 bases, 6 bases remained unmatched. The CDR3 has 14 amino acids. The CDR3 coding sequence is TGCAGCGTTGAAGATCGAGCGGGGATTTACGAGCAGTACTTC. Translating it yields CSVEDRAGIYEQYF.

This rearrangement joins TRBV18 to TRBJ1-5; D call uncertain. This CDR3 contains 14 residues. V was shortened by 5 bases and J by 0 bases, with 8 bases between the two germline ends. Germline V CDR1 and CDR2: KGHSH, LQKENI. CDR3 nucleotides: TGTGCCAGCTCAAGGGCCCATAGCAATCAGCCCCAGCATTTT. It codes for CASSRAHSNQPQHF.

The chain carries TRBV6-1 and TRBJ1-5, with no clear D. This CDR3 region has 14 residues. V lost 0 bases to trimming and J lost 5 bases, with 8 bases between them. Germline V gives CDR1 MNHNS, CDR2 SASEGT. The CDR3 bases are TGTGCCAGCAGTGAAGCGGGCGGCTATCAGCCCCAGCATTTT. This codes for CASSEAGGYQPQHF.

The chain recombines TRBV30 with TRBJ2-7; D is uncertain. This CDR3 spans 14 amino acids. CDR1 is GTSNPN and CDR2 is SVGIG in the germline V gene (reference sequence). Deletions cut 4 bases from V and 6 bases from J, with 19 bases between. CDR3 region: CAWNPRGSPLEQYF. CDR3 bases: TGTGCCTGGAACCCCCGCGGATCCCCACTCGAGCAGTACTTC.

The V and J genes are TRBV18 and TRBJ2-1; the D gene is possibly TRBD1 (6 bases). Per the germline V gene, CDR1 is KGHSH and CDR2 is LQKENI. This CDR3 spans 15 amino acids. Trimming pared 0 bases from V and 5 bases from J, leaving 11 bases between. Here the CDR3 DNA reads TGTGCCAGCTCACCACCGCAGGGGCCGGACAATGAGCAGTTCTTC. Translated, it gives CASSPPQGPDNEQFF.

The CDR3 protein is CASSLGGAKNIQYF. The CDR3 coding sequence is TGTGCCAGCAGCTTAGGTGGGGCCAAAAACATTCAGTACTTC. The chain carries TRBV7-2 and TRBJ2-4; D is unresolved. Germline V lookup: CDR1 SGHTA, CDR2 FQGNSA. This CDR3 is 14 amino acids long. The V end lost 1 base, the J end lost 1 base, and 5 bases lay between the germline ends. The full variable domain, its missing parts supplied by reference TRBV7-2 and TRBJ2-4, is GAGVSQSPSNKVTEKGKDVELRCDPISGHTALYWYRQSLGQGLEFLIYFQGNSAPDKSGLPSDRFSAERTGGSVSTLTIQRTQQEDSAVYLCASSLGGAKNIQYFGAGTRLSVL.

The chain recombines TRBV19 with TRBJ1-4; TRBD1 agrees at 7 bases. The CDR3 covers 18 residues. Germline lookup yields CDR1 LNHDA and CDR2 SQIVND (reference sequence). V was clipped by 5 bases and J by 5 bases; unmatched bases: 17. The CDR3 DNA follows: TGTGCCAGTAGTCAAACGAGCCGGTCCGGGACAGACAATGAAAAACTGTTTTTT. It is translated as CASSQTSRSGTDNEKLFF.

V usage is TRBV5-4 and J usage is TRBJ2-5; D is perhaps TRBD2 (7 bases). Looked up from germline, CDR1 is SGHNT and CDR2 is YYREEE (reference sequence). The CDR3 extends over 16 amino acids. Trimming cost V 4 bases and J 5 bases, with 21 bases left between them. The DNA for the CDR3 is TGTGCCAGCAGCCCCACGGAGGGGGGGGCCTGGGAGACCCAGTACTTC. Its protein product is CASSPTEGGAWETQYF.

With regard to this clone: At the DNA level, this CDR3 is encoded by other sequences in the same sample as well. The chain recombines TRBV2 with TRBJ1-1; D gene ambiguous. Germline CDR1 SNHLY, CDR2 FYNNEI. This CDR3 spans 12 amino acids. V dropped 6 bases and J dropped 5 bases, with 10 bases sitting between them. The CDR3: CASSYGGTEAFF. CDR3 coding DNA: TGTGCCAGCAGCTACGGTGGAACTGAAGCTTTCTTT.